This passage covers 9 T cell receptor beta chains from one sample sequenced in a study of early T cells in non-severe SARS-CoV-2 infection. Via MiXCR, TCRdb re-called the 5' RACE reads, giving one row per CDR3 protein. The sample shows about 83,000 distinct CDR3 sequences, about an eighth of them seen only once. Specimen: whole blood. The receptors originated from an adult who was a healthcare worker with PCR-confirmed SARS-CoV-2 infection or an uninfected control (not recorded which).

This clonotype showed up just a few times. The chain is built from TRBV24-1 and TRBJ2-4; TRBD1 matches 7 bases. Trimming at V came to 6 bases and at J to 0 bases, leaving 22 bases not matched to a gene. The CDR3 has 21 amino acids. In germline, CDR1 is KGHDR, CDR2 SFDVKD. DNA of the CDR3: TGTGCCACCAGTACCAATCGAGGGGGCCGGAAAGAGGGGATAGCCAAAAACATTCAGTACTTC. It specifies CATSTNRGGRKEGIAKNIQYF.

Comment on this clonotype: One end of the junction does not line up with germline, which may come from a read error. V usage is TRBV5-1 and J usage is TRBJ2-1, with 10 nucleotides matching TRBD2. Germline assignment: CDR1 SGHRS and CDR2 YFSETQ. The CDR3 runs to 16 residues. This CDR3 is CASSLATSGIYNEQFF. CDR3 sequence (DNA): TGCGCTAGCAGCTTGGCCACTAGCGGGATCTACAATGAGCAGTTCTTC. Supplemented by reference TRBV5-1 and TRBJ2-1, the full variable domain reads KAGVTQTPRYLIKTRGQQVTLSCSPISGHRSVSWYQQTPGQGLQFLFEYFSETQRNKGNFPGRFSGRQFSNSRSEMNVSTLELGDSALYLCASSLATSGIYNEQFFGPGTRLTVL.

This clonotype was counted at least ten times. This sequence joins TRBV7-2 and TRBJ2-6, with D possibly TRBD1 on 5 matching bases. Germline CDR1 is SGHTA and CDR2 is FQGNSA. Between the trimmed V and J ends, which lost 2 bases and 0 bases, there was a span of 11 bases. This CDR3 has 17 residues. The CDR3 DNA reads TGTGCCAGCAGCTTACTATTGGGGCCCTCTGGGGCCAACGTCCTGACTTTC. Its translation is CASSLLLGPSGANVLTF.

This clonotype came up a few times. The chain links TRBV7-2 to TRBJ2-1, with D possibly matching TRBD1 (8 bases). This CDR3 comprises 14 residues. With 5 bases removed from V and 8 bases from J, the gap between germline ends came to 16 bases. Germline lookup yields CDR1 SGHTA and CDR2 FQGNSA. Here the CDR3 reads CASSPYRGGDEQFF. CDR3 nucleotide sequence: TGTGCCAGCAGCCCATACAGGGGGGGCGATGAGCAGTTCTTC.

This clonotype was recorded a few times. This rearrangement joins TRBV7-8 to TRBJ1-5; 8 bases match TRBD1. The germline V gene has CDR1 SGHVS and CDR2 FQNEAQ. Losses at the gene ends were 5 bases for V and 7 bases for J; bases not matched to a gene: 10. CDR3 length: 15 amino acids. CDR3 in DNA: TGTGCCAGCAGCCCCCGGACAGGGTCTGGGCAGCCCCAGCATTTT. Translating it yields CASSPRTGSGQPQHF.

The V call is TRBV29-1, the J call TRBJ2-3; D is unresolved. Germline lookup yields CDR1 SQVTM and CDR2 ANQGSEA. CDR3 length: 13 residues. Trimming left V 1 base short and J 3 bases short, with 8 bases between. As DNA, the CDR3 is TGCAGCGTTGAAGGTAGAAGTACAGATACGCAGTATTTT. Amino acid sequence: CSVEGRSTDTQYF.

V is TRBV7-2 and J is TRBJ1-1; a possible D gene is TRBD1 (6 bases). The germline CDR1 and CDR2 sequences are SGHTA and FQGNSA. V was clipped by 3 bases and J by 2 bases, with 10 bases between them. There are 14 residues in the CDR3. The CDR3 DNA reads as TGTGCCAGCAGCTTTTGGACAGAAAACACTGAAGCTTTCTTT. The encoded protein is CASSFWTENTEAFF.

The CDR3 region is CSARPAVRTVDEKLFF. For the CDR3, the DNA is TGCAGTGCTAGGCCCGCGGTCAGGACGGTTGATGAAAAACTGTTTTTT. J is TRBJ1-4 and V is TRBV20-1; D not resolved. There are 16 residues in the CDR3. Germline CDR1 is DFQATT and CDR2 is SNEGSKA (reference sequence). Trimming shortened V by 3 bases and J by 6 bases, and 20 bases separated the two germline ends.

The rearrangement links TRBV6-5 to TRBJ1-1; weak D call: TRBD1 (6 bases). The length of the CDR3 is 15 residues. The germline V gene encodes CDR1 MNHEY and CDR2 SVGAGI. Trimming removed 0 bases from V and 0 bases from J, with 8 bases in between. In nucleotides, the CDR3 is TGTGCCAGCAGTTACTCAGGACAGATGAACACTGAAGCTTTCTTT. The encoded protein is CASSYSGQMNTEAFF.